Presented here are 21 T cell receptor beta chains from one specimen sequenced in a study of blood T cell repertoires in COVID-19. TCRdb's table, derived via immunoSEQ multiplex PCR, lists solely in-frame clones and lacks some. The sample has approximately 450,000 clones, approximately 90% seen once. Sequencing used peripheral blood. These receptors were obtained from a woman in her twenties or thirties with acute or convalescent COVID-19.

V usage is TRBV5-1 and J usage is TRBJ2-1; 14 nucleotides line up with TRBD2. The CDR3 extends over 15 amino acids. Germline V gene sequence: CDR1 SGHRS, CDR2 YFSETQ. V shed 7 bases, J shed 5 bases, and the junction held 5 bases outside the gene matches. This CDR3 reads CASAGLAGADNEQFF. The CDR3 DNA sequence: TGCGCCAGCGCGGGACTAGCGGGGGCTGACAATGAGCAGTTCTTC.

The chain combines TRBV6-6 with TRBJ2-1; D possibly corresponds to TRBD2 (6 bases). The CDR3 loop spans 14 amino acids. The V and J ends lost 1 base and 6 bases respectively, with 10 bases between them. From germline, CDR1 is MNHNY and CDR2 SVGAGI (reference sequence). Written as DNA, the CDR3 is TGTGCCAGCAGTTACTTGGGGAGGAGCAATGAGCAGTTCTTC. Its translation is CASSYLGRSNEQFF.

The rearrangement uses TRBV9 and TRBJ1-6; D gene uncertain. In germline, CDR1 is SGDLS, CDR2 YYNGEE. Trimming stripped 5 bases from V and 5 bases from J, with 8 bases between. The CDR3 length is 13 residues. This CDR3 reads CASSITDNSPLHF. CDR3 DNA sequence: TGTGCCAGCAGTATAACAGATAATTCACCCCTCCACTTT.

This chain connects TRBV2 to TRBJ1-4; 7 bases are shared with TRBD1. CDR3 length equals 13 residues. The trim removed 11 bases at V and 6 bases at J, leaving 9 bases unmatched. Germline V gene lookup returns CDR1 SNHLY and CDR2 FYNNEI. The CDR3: CAGHRDRYEKLFF. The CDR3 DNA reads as TGTGCCGGACACCGGGACAGATATGAAAAACTGTTTTTT.

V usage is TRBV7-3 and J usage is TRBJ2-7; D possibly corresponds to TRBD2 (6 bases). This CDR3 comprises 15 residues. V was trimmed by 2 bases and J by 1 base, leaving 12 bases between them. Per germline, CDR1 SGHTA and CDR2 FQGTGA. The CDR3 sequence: CASSLGGGGSYEQYF. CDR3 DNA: TGTGCCAGCAGCTTAGGGGGTGGAGGGTCCTACGAGCAGTACTTC.

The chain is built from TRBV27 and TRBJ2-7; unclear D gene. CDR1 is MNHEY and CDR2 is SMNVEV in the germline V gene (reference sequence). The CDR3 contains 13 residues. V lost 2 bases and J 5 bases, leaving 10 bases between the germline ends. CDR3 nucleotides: TGTGCCAGCAGTTTAAATAGCCTCCACGAGCAGTACTTC. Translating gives CASSLNSLHEQYF.

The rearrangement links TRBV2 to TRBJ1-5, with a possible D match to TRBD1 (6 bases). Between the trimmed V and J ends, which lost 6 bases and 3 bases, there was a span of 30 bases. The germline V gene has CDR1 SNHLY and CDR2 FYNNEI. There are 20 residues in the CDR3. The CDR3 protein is CASSAPGALTGSVNNQPQHF. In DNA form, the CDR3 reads TGTGCCAGCAGCGCACCCGGGGCCTTAACAGGGAGTGTCAACAATCAGCCCCAGCATTTT.

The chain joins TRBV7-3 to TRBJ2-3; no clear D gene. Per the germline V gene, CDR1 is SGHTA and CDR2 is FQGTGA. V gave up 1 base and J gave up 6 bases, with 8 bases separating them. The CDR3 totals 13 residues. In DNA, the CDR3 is TGTGCCAGCAGCTTAATAGTTACCGATACGCAGTATTTT. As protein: CASSLIVTDTQYF. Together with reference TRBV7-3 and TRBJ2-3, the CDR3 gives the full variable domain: GAGVSQTPSNKVTEKGKYVELRCDPISGHTALYWYRQSLGQGPEFLIYFQGTGAADDSGLPNDRFFAVRPEGSVSTLKIQRTERGDSAVYLCASSLIVTDTQYFGPGTRLTVL.

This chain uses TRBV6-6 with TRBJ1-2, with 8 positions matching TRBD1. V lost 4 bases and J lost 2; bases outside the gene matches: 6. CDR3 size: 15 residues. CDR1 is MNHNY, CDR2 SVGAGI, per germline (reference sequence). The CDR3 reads CASSSRGTGNYGYTF. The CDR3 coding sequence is TGTGCCAGCAGTTCTCGCGGGACAGGAAACTATGGCTACACCTTC.

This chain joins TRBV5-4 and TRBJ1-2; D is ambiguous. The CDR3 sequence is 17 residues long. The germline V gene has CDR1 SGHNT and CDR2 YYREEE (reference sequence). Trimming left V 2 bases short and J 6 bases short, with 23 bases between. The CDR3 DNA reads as TGTGCCAGCAGCTTTCGATCTCCGGGAGGAGGTGCTCATGGCTACACCTTC. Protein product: CASSFRSPGGGAHGYTF.

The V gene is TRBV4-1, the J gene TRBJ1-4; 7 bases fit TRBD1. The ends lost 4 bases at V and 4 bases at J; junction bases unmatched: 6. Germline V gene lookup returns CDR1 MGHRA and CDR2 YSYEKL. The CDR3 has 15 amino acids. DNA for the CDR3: TGCGCCAGCAGCCGATCCGGGACAGTTAATGAAAAACTGTTTTTT. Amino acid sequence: CASSRSGTVNEKLFF.

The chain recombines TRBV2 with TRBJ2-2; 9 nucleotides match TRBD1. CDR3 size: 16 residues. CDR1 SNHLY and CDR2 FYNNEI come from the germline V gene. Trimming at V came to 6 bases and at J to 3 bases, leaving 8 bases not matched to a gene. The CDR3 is CASRKRTGVDTGELFF. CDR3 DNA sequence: TGTGCCAGCAGAAAAAGGACAGGGGTGGACACCGGGGAGCTGTTTTTT. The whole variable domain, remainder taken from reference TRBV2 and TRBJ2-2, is EPEVTQTPSHQVTQMGQEVILRCVPISNHLYFYWYRQILGQKVEFLVSFYNNEISEKSEIFDDQFSVERPDGSNFTLKIRSTKLEDSAMYFCASRKRTGVDTGELFFGEGSRLTVL.

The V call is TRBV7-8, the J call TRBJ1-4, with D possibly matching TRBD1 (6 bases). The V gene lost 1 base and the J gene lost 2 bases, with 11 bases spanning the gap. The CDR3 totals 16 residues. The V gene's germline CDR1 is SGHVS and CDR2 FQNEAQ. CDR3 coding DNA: TGTGCCAGCAGCTTAGTTGGGGGCGGGACTAATGAAAAACTGTTTTTT. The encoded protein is CASSLVGGGTNEKLFF.

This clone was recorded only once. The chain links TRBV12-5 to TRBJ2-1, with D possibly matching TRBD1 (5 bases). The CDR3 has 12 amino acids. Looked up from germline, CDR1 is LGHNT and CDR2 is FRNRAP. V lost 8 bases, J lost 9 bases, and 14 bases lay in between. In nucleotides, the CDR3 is TGTGCTAGTTCGCAGGGCTTGGCTGAGCAGTTCTTC. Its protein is CASSQGLAEQFF.

Written as DNA, the CDR3 is TGTGCCATCAGTGAGTCAGGACAGGGTCTAGCAAAACTGTTTTTT. Amino acid sequence: CAISESGQGLAKLFF. The rearrangement joins TRBV10-3 to TRBJ1-4; 8 nucleotides agree with TRBD1. Germline assignment: CDR1 ENHRY and CDR2 SYGVKD. The CDR3 length is 15 residues. V was pared by 0 bases and J by 10 bases, with 7 bases of the junction left unmatched.

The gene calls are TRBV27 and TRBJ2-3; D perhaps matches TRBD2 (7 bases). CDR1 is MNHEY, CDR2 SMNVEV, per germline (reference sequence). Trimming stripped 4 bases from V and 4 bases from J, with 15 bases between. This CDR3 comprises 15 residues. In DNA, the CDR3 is TGTGCCAGCAGTTCGACAGGAGGGGGGGCAGATACGCAGTATTTT. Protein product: CASSSTGGGADTQYF.

This chain's CDR3 is CACMTSATYEQYF. The DNA for the CDR3 is TGTGCCTGTATGACTAGCGCAACCTACGAGCAGTACTTC. This chain links TRBV30 with TRBJ2-7, with 8 bases aligning to TRBD2. V was clipped by 6 bases and J by 2 bases; unmatched bases: 6. This CDR3 has 13 residues. Germline lookup yields CDR1 GTSNPN and CDR2 SVGIG (reference sequence).

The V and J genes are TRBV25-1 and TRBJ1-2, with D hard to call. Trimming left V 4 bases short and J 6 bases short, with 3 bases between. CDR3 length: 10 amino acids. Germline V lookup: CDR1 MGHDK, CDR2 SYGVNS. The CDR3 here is CASSADGYTF. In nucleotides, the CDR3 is TGTGCCAGCAGTGCTGATGGCTACACCTTC.

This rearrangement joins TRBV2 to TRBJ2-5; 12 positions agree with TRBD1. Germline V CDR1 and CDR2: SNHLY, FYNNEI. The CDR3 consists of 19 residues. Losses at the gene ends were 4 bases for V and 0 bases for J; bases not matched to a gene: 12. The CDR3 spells CASSGLGTGGLGYQETQYF. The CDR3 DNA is TGTGCCAGCAGTGGCCTCGGGACAGGGGGCTTAGGGTACCAAGAGACCCAGTACTTC.

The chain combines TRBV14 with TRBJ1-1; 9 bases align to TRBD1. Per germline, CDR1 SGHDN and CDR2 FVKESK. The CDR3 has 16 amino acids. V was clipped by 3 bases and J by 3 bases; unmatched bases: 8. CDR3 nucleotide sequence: TGTGCCAGCAGCCACCCGGGGGGGGACAGGGACACTGAAGCTTTCTTT. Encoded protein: CASSHPGGDRDTEAFF.

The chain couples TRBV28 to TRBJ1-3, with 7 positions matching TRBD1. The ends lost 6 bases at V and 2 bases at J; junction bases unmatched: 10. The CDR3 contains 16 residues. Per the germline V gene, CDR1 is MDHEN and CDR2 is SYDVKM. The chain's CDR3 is CASSRNRGRPGNTIYF. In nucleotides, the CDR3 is TGTGCCAGCAGCCGTAACAGGGGACGACCTGGAAACACCATATATTTT. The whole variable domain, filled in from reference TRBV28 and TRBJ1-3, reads DVKVTQSSRYLVKRTGEKVFLECVQDMDHENMFWYRQDPGLGLRLIYFSYDVKMKEKGDIPEGYSVSREKKERFSLILESASTNQTSMYLCASSRNRGRPGNTIYFGEGSWLTVV.